The 6 T cell receptor beta chains reported below all come from one sample, sequenced in a study of blood T cell repertoires in COVID-19. Using immunoSEQ multiplex PCR, the repertoire was profiled, and TCRdb retains in-frame clones only, with some absent. The data show some 350,000 clones, with 90% seen just once and approximately 7% held by the top ten. Sequencing input: peripheral blood. The receptors were sampled from a man in his late teens or twenties with active or convalescent COVID-19.

The chain has TRBV6-6 and TRBJ1-2; tentative D call: TRBD1 (5 bases). The germline V gene encodes CDR1 MNHNY and CDR2 SVGAGI (reference sequence). This CDR3 comprises 12 residues. V lost 2 bases to trimming and J lost 7 bases, with 8 bases between them. Written as DNA, the CDR3 is TGTGCCAGCAGTTACGGGAGGGGTGGCTACACCTTC. The encoded protein is CASSYGRGGYTF.

The chain employs TRBV27 and TRBJ1-3; the D gene is possibly TRBD1 (5 bases). The V end lost 6 bases, the J end lost 4 bases, and 13 bases lay between the germline ends. Germline loops: CDR1 MNHEY, CDR2 SMNVEV (reference sequence). The CDR3 spans 14 residues. The CDR3 DNA reads TGTGCCAGCAGGGAGTTAGGGGAAGGAAACACCATATATTTT. The encoded protein is CASRELGEGNTIYF.

As DNA, the CDR3 is TGTGCCAGCAGCGTAGAATCGGTGATGAACACTGAAGCTTTCTTT. Translated: CASSVESVMNTEAFF. The chain has TRBV9 and TRBJ1-1; D not certain. This CDR3 comprises 15 residues. CDR1 and CDR2 (germline): SGDLS, YYNGEE. Trimming took off 0 bases at V and 0 bases at J, with 9 bases between the two ends.

The rearrangement links TRBV6-2 or TRBV6-3 to TRBJ1-3; D is undetermined. Germline assignment: CDR1 MNHEY and CDR2 SVGEGT. This CDR3 spans 16 amino acids. V lost 6 bases to trimming and J lost 0 bases, with 15 bases between them. CDR3 loop: CASSFEHIFSGNTIYF. The CDR3 DNA reads TGTGCCAGCAGCTTCGAACATATTTTCTCTGGAAACACCATATATTTT.

The rearrangement joins TRBV12-1 to TRBJ1-2; TRBD1, as called in the table, went unchecked against the DNA. TRBV12-1 is a listed pseudogene. The CDR3 is made up of 15 amino acids. CDR3 region: CASNKPEEGAHGYTF. Written as DNA, the CDR3 is TGTGCCAGCAATAAACCGGAAGAGGGGGCACATGGCTACACCTTC.

The chain is built from TRBV25-1 and TRBJ1-1; D is unresolved. CDR1 and CDR2 from the germline V gene are MGHDK and SYGVNS. CDR3 length equals 13 residues. V was trimmed by 4 bases and J by 2 bases, leaving 8 bases between them. CDR3 sequence (DNA): TGTGCCAGCAGTGGTGGAGCAAACACTGAAGCTTTCTTT. Its translation is CASSGGANTEAFF.